This is a list of T cell receptor beta chains from one sample in a study of T cell responses to AZD1222 COVID-19 vaccine. TCRdb keeps only in-frame clones here, not all; method: immunoSEQ multiplex PCR. This table holds about 170,000 clones, 87% found once. Sequenced here: peripheral blood, sampled 28 days after the second AZD1222 dose. Receptors were obtained from an adult who received the AZD1222 COVID-19 vaccine. The CDR3 runs from the conserved cysteine through the conserved F or W. A D gene is named only where the DNA matches it firmly. Size is omitted from some rows. Given values are once, few, many or a class for expanded clones.

>.|.|TRBV5-6|TRBJ2-7
CASSIKQRTYEQYF
TGTGCCAGCAGCATCAAACAGAGAACCTACGAGCAGTACTTC
>.|.|TRBV24-1|TRBJ2-3
CATSDSPGSGIDTQYF
TGTGCCACCAGTGATTCTCCAGGGAGCGGTATAGATACGCAGTATTTT
>.|few|TRBV7-9|TRBJ2-7
CASSLKRTPYEQYF
TGTGCCAGCAGCTTGAAACGGACACCCTACGAGCAGTACTTC
>.|.|TRBV5-1|TRBJ1-2
CASSLVSSNYGYTF
TGCGCCAGCAGCTTGGTTAGCAGTAACTATGGCTACACCTTC
>.|.|TRBV5-6|TRBJ1-2
CASSPGLGGYTF
TGTGCCAGCAGTCCCGGGCTTGGTGGCTACACCTTC
>.|.|TRBV2|TRBJ1-2
CASSELRQVDGYTF
TGTGCCAGCAGTGAACTCCGACAGGTGGATGGCTACACCTTC
>.|.|TRBV12-3/TRBV12-4|TRBJ2-2
CASSLLATGELFF
TGTGCCAGCAGTTTGCTAGCCACCGGGGAGCTGTTTTTT
>.|.|TRBV6-5|TRBJ1-1
CASGRGGNTEAFF
TGTGCCAGCGGGCGAGGGGGAAACACTGAAGCTTTCTTT
>.|once|TRBV19|TRBJ2-1
CASSIGEVPPYNEQFF
TGTGCCAGTAGTATTGGAGAAGTTCCCCCCTACAATGAGCAGTTCTTC
>.|few|TRBV6-2/TRBV6-3|TRBJ2-7
CASSYRQASYEQYF
TGTGCCAGCAGTTACCGTCAGGCCTCCTACGAGCAGTACTTC
>.|.|TRBV2|TRBJ2-5
CASTMVRQETQYF
TGTGCCAGCACGATGGTTAGACAAGAGACCCAGTACTTC
>.|.|TRBV5-1|TRBJ2-5
CASSLDVAPQETQYF
TGCGCCAGCAGCTTGGACGTAGCGCCCCAAGAGACCCAGTACTTC
>.|.|TRBV9|TRBJ1-1
CASSVSSQFGTEAFF
TGTGCCAGCAGCGTATCCTCCCAATTCGGGACTGAAGCTTTCTTT
>.|.|TRBV7-8|TRBJ2-7
CASSFLFWAGVNFSYEQYF
TGTGCCAGCAGCTTCCTTTTTTGGGCTGGAGTAAATTTCTCCTACGAGCAGTACTTC
>TRBD1|.|TRBV6-2/TRBV6-3|TRBJ2-7
CASSYMTGESYEQYF
TGTGCCAGCAGTTACATGACAGGGGAGTCCTACGAGCAGTACTTC
>.|.|TRBV9|TRBJ1-3
CASSANRVSGNTIYF
TGTGCCAGCAGCGCGAACAGGGTTTCTGGAAACACCATATATTTT
>TRBD1|.|TRBV4-3|TRBJ1-2
CASSQDRTGGYGYTF
TGCGCCAGCAGCCAAGATAGGACAGGGGGGTATGGCTACACCTTC
>TRBD2|.|TRBV18|TRBJ2-5
CATQRGRQETQYF
TGTGCCACGCAGCGGGGCCGCCAGGAGACCCAGTACTTC
>.|.|TRBV7-8|TRBJ1-2
CASSPPLRMERGYTF
TGTGCCAGCAGCCCTCCGCTCCGGATGGAGCGGGGCTACACCTTC
>TRBD2|.|TRBV11-3|TRBJ2-1
CASSSGLAGGTRNNEQFF
TGTGCCAGCAGCTCGGGACTAGCGGGGGGTACTCGGAACAATGAGCAGTTCTTC
>.|.|TRBV2|TRBJ1-1
CASSGGYTEAFF
TGTGCCAGCAGTGGGGGATACACTGAAGCTTTCTTT
>TRBD2|.|TRBV2|TRBJ2-1
CASSAPGLARNEQFF
TGTGCCAGCAGTGCCCCGGGACTAGCACGGAATGAGCAGTTCTTC
>.|.|TRBV4-2|TRBJ2-3
CASTTGTSRTQLDTQYF
TGTGCCAGCACCACGGGGACTTCACGAACTCAACTAGATACGCAGTATTTT
>.|once|TRBV5-4|TRBJ2-5
CASSSRGYQETQYF
TGTGCCAGCAGCTCCCGGGGCTACCAAGAGACCCAGTACTTC
>.|.|TRBV19|TRBJ2-7
CASSIRSRPNYEQYF
TGTGCCAGTAGTATAAGGAGCAGACCTAACTACGAGCAGTACTTC
>.|.|TRBV6-4|TRBJ1-6
CASSDLQAGSPLHF
TGTGCCAGCAGTGACCTCCAGGCAGGCTCACCCCTCCACTTT
>TRBD2|few|TRBV5-1|TRBJ2-3
CASSGTSGTDTQYF
TGCGCCAGCAGCGGGACTAGCGGCACAGATACGCAGTATTTT
>.|.|TRBV15|TRBJ1-5
CATSRVGNLNQPQHF
TGTGCCACCAGCAGAGTGGGAAACCTCAATCAGCCCCAGCATTTT
>.|.|TRBV5-1|TRBJ2-5
CASSLTPGEGTQYF
TGCGCCAGCAGCTTGACCCCAGGTGAGGGGACCCAGTACTTC
>TRBD2|.|TRBV6-6|TRBJ2-7
CASSPLDSGIYEQYF
TGTGCCAGCAGTCCCCTCGATAGCGGGATCTACGAGCAGTACTTC
>.|.|TRBV18|TRBJ1-2
CASSPASPDRVANYGYTF
TGTGCCAGCTCACCCGCATCCCCAGACAGAGTAGCTAACTATGGCTACACCTTC
>.|.|TRBV30|TRBJ2-7
CAWSSPGWAIPREQYF
TGTGCCTGGAGTTCGCCCGGGTGGGCCATACCTCGCGAGCAGTACTTC
>.|once|TRBV15|TRBJ1-5
CATSRDRSRGQPQHF
TGTGCCACCAGCAGAGATAGGAGTAGGGGGCAGCCCCAGCATTTT
>.|.|TRBV9|TRBJ1-2
CASSNGPARGGYTF
TGTGCCAGCAGCAATGGACCCGCGCGAGGTGGCTACACCTTC
>TRBD2|.|TRBV9|TRBJ2-7
CASSGQPGGEQYF
TGTGCCAGCAGCGGGCAGCCGGGGGGCGAGCAGTACTTC
>TRBD1|.|TRBV6-2/TRBV6-3|TRBJ2-7
CASSFVDRVGEQYF
TGTGCCAGCAGTTTTGTCGACAGGGTGGGAGAGCAGTACTTC
>.|.|TRBV5-4|TRBJ1-2
CASRQNTNYGYTF
TGTGCCAGCAGGCAGAATACTAACTATGGCTACACCTTC
>.|.|TRBV9|TRBJ1-6
CASSPEGDNSPLHF
TGTGCCAGCAGCCCGGAGGGCGATAATTCACCCCTCCACTTT
>.|many|TRBV2|TRBJ2-7
CASSLLYEQYF
TGTGCCAGCAGTCTTCTGTACGAGCAGTACTTC
>TRBD1|.|TRBV27|TRBJ1-6
CASKSGTENSPLHF
TGTGCCAGCAAGTCCGGGACAGAGAATTCACCCCTCCACTTT
>TRBD2|.|TRBV4-3|TRBJ2-1
CASSQELAGVEQFF
TGCGCCAGCAGCCAAGAACTAGCGGGGGTTGAGCAGTTCTTC
>.|.|TRBV5-1|TRBJ1-6
CASSLRTDNSPLHF
TGCGCCAGCAGCCTGAGGACGGACAATTCACCCCTCCACTTT
>.|.|TRBV6-1|TRBJ2-7
CASSDAIRDSSYEQYF
TGTGCCAGCAGTGACGCCATTAGGGATTCCTCCTACGAGCAGTACTTC
>.|few|TRBV4-3|TRBJ1-6
CASSQDRNYNSPLHF
TGCGCCAGCAGCCAAGACCGGAATTATAATTCACCCCTCCACTTT
>.|.|TRBV6-5|TRBJ2-3
CASSYRDNTDTQYF
TGTGCCAGCAGTTACAGGGACAACACAGATACGCAGTATTTT
>.|.|TRBV3-1/TRBV3-2|TRBJ1-5
CASSQGWNQPQHF
TGTGCCAGCAGCCAAGGGTGGAATCAGCCCCAGCATTTT
>.|few|TRBV18|TRBJ1-2
CASSPTTNYGYTF
TGTGCCAGCTCACCGACAACTAACTATGGCTACACCTTC
>TRBD1|.|TRBV3-1/TRBV3-2|TRBJ1-5
CASSQERGGPSQPQHF
TGTGCCAGCAGCCAAGAGAGAGGGGGCCCCAGTCAGCCCCAGCATTTT
>.|.|TRBV11-2|TRBJ2-3
CASSLGGPTADTQYF
TGTGCCAGCAGCTTGGGGGGGCCCACAGCAGATACGCAGTATTTT
>.|.|TRBV19|TRBJ1-2
CASSIEKTANYGYTF
TGTGCCAGTAGTATAGAAAAGACAGCTAACTATGGCTACACCTTC
>TRBD1|few|TRBV4-3|TRBJ1-4
CASSQERTGGEKLFF
TGCGCCAGCAGCCAAGAGAGGACAGGGGGTGAAAAACTGTTTTTT
>TRBD1|.|TRBV5-5|TRBJ1-2
CASSRDRGRYGYTF
TGTGCCAGCAGCCGGGACAGGGGCCGCTATGGCTACACCTTC